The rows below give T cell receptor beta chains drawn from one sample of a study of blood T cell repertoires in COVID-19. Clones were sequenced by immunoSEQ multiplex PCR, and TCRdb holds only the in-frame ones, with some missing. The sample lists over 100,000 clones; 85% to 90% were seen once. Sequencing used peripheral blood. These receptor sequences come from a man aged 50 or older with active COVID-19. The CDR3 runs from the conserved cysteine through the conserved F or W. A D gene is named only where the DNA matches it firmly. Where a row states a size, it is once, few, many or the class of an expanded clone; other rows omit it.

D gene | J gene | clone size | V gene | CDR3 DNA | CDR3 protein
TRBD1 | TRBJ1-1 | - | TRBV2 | TGTGCCAGCAGCGGGGACAGGGGACGGAACACTGAAGCTTTCTTT | CASSGDRGRNTEAFF
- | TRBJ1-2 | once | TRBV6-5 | TGTGCCAGCAGTTACTCGGGGGGATCCAACTATGGCTACACCTTC | CASSYSGGSNYGYTF
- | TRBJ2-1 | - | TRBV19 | TGTGCCAGTACCCGCGAGGGTCTCTACAATGAGCAGTTCTTC | CASTREGLYNEQFF
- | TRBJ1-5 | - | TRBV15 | TGTGCCACCAGCAGACGGGGGGGGCCGGGCAATCAGCCCCAGCATTTT | CATSRRGGPGNQPQHF
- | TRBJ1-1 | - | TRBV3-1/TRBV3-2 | TGTGCCAGCAGCCAAGGGGAGCCGGTAACTGAAGCTTTCTTT | CASSQGEPVTEAFF
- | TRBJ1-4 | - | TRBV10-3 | TGTGCCATCAGTGACTCACCGGCAACTAATGAAAAACTGTTTTTT | CAISDSPATNEKLFF
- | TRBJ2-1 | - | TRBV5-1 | TGCGCCAGCAAAGGAGACGGGGTGGATGAGCAGTTCTTC | CASKGDGVDEQFF
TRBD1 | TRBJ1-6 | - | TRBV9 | TGTGCCAGCAGCCCTACAGGGGATTCACCCCTCCACTTT | CASSPTGDSPLHF
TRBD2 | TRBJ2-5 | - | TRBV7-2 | TGTGCCAGCACCTTAGCCGGGGGGGGCCAAGAGACCCAGTACTTC | CASTLAGGGQETQYF
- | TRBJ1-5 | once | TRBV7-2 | TGTGCCAGCAGCTCAAATAGCAATCAGCCCCAGCATTTT | CASSSNSNQPQHF
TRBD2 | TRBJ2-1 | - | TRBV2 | TGTGCCAGCAGTGGGACTAGCGGGGGACTCTCCTACAATGAGCAGTTCTTC | CASSGTSGGLSYNEQFF
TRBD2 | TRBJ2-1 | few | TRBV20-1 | TGCAGTGCTAGTAGGCTAGCGGTTCAGTTCTTC | CSASRLAVQFF
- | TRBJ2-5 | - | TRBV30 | TGTGCCGGCTACCGGCGAGGGCTCCCAGAGACCCAGTACTTC | CAGYRRGLPETQYF
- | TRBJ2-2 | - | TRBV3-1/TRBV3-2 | TGTGCCAGCAGCCCTTGGGGCCGCGACACCGGGGAGCTGTTTTTT | CASSPWGRDTGELFF
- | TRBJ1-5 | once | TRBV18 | TGTGCCAGCTCGCTCCTTCAGGGTCAGCCCCAGCATTTT | CASSLLQGQPQHF
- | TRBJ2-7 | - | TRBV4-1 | TGCGCCAGCAGCCAAGTGCTAGCAGAACGGCAGTACTTC | CASSQVLAERQYF
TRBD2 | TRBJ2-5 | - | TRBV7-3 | TGTGCCAGCAGCCAACGGGGGGGCCTAGATTCGCAGACCCAGTACTTC | CASSQRGGLDSQTQYF
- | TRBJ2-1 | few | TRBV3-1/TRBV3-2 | TGTGCCAGCAGCCAAGAAAGCGTGATCTACAATGAGCAGTTCTTC | CASSQESVIYNEQFF
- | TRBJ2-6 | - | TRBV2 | TGTGCCAGCATCCCGCGGATTTGGGGGGCCAACGTCCTGACTTTC | CASIPRIWGANVLTF
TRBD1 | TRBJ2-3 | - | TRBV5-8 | TGTGCCAGCACCCGACAGGGGATCTTTTCAGATACGCAGTATTTT | CASTRQGIFSDTQYF
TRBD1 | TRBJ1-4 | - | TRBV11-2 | TGTGCCAGCAGCTCGACCGGGGACAGGGATTATGAAAAACTGTTTTTT | CASSSTGDRDYEKLFF
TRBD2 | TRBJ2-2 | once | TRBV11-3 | TGTGCCAGCAGCCCCGGGACTAAAAACACCGGGGAGCTGTTTTTT | CASSPGTKNTGELFF
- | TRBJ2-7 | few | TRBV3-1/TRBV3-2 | TGTGCCAGCAGCCCCAAGGGGACCTACGAGCAGTACTTC | CASSPKGTYEQYF
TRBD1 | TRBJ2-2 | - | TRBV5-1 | TGCGCCAGCAGCTTGGAACAGGGGGTATCTGGGGAGCTGTTTTTT | CASSLEQGVSGELFF
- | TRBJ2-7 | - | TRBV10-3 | TGTGCCACTCAACCGCACGGGGAGTACGAGCAGTACTTC | CATQPHGEYEQYF
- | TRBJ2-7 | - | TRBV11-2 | TGTGCCAGCAGCTTAGACCCGGGGGTCTCCGAGCAGTACTTC | CASSLDPGVSEQYF
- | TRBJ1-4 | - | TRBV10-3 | TGTGCCATCAGGGCAGGGGCGGGTGAAAAACTGTTTTTT | CAIRAGAGEKLFF
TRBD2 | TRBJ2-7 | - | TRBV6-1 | TGTGCCAGCAGTGAAAGACTAGCGGGGGGGTACGAGCAGTACTTC | CASSERLAGGYEQYF
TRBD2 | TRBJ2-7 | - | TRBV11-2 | TGTGCCAGCAGACCCCTAGCGGGGAAACCCTACGAGCAGTACTTC | CASRPLAGKPYEQYF
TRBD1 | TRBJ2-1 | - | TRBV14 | TGTGCCAGCAGCCAGTGGACTGGGACAGGGGCTAGTGAGCAGTTCTTC | CASSQWTGTGASEQFF
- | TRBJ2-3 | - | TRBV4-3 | TGCGCCAGCAGCCAAGAAGGGGTAGATACGCAGTATTTT | CASSQEGVDTQYF
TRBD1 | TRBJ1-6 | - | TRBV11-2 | TGTGCCAGCAGCCTCGGGACAGCCGGTAATTCACCCCTCCACTTT | CASSLGTAGNSPLHF
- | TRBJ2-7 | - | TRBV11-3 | TGTGCCAGCAGCCCTGGGGGCAGCTCAGGCGAGCAGTACTTC | CASSPGGSSGEQYF
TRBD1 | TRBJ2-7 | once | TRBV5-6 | TGTGCCAGCAGCCCCGGACAGGGCTTTCTAGAGTACTTC | CASSPGQGFLEYF
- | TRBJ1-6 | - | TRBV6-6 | TGTGCCAGCAGTTCAGCGCAGAGCTCCTATAATTCACCCCTCCACTTT | CASSSAQSSYNSPLHF
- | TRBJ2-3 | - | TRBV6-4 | TGTGCCAGCAGTGATAGGGGCCGACCACAGGATACGCAGTATTTT | CASSDRGRPQDTQYF
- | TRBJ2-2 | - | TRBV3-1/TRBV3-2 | TGTGCCAGCAGTCCAGGGGAAACCGGGGAGCTGTTTTTT | CASSPGETGELFF
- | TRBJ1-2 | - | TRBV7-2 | TGTGCCAGCAGCCCCAGACAAGCGGATGGCTACACCTTC | CASSPRQADGYTF
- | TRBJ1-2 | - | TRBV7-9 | TGTGCCAGCAGCTTAGATTCTTCTACGGGCTATGGCTACACCTTC | CASSLDSSTGYGYTF
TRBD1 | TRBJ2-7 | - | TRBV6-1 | TGTGCCAGCAGTGAATCGTGGACAGGGGCCTACGAGCAGTACTTC | CASSESWTGAYEQYF
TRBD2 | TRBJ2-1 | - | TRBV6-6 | TGTGCCACCCAGTCCCCCCTAGCGGACAATGAGCAGTTCTTC | CATQSPLADNEQFF
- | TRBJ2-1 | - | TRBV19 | TGTGCCAGTAACCCCCCCCGCGGGGAGGCTAGGATCTACAATGAGCAGTTCTTC | CASNPPRGEARIYNEQFF
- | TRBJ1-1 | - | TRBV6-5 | TGTGCCAGCAGTTTGGAACAGGGAACTGAAGCTTTCTTT | CASSLEQGTEAFF
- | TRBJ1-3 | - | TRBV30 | TGTGCCTGGAGTGGTCCTTCTGGAAACACCATATATTTT | CAWSGPSGNTIYF
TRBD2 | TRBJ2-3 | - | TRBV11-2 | TGTGCCAGCAGCGGAACGCTAGCGGGGGGGCGCTCAGATACGCAGTATTTT | CASSGTLAGGRSDTQYF
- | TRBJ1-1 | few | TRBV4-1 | TGCGCCAGCAGCCAGTGGGGGGGGAGAAGGGACACTGAAGCTTTCTTT | CASSQWGGRRDTEAFF
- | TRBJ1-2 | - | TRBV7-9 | TGTGCCAGCAGCTTAGACGCAGGGGTTGCCGGCTACACCTTC | CASSLDAGVAGYTF
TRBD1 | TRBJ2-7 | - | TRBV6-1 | TGTGCCAGCAGTGGCGAAGGACAGGGAGGATCCTACGAGCAGTACTTC | CASSGEGQGGSYEQYF
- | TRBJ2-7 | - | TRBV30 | TGTGCCTGGTCTGAAGGGGCAGCCTACGAGCAGTACTTC | CAWSEGAAYEQYF
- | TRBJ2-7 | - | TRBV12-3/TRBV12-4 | TGTGCCAGCAGTACGGGACACCCCTTGGAGCAGTACTTC | CASSTGHPLEQYF
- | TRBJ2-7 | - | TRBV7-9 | TGTGCCAGCAGCCGGAGTTCTAGTGCAGAATCATCCTACGAGCAGTACTTC | CASSRSSSAESSYEQYF
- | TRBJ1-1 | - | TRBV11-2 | TGTGCCAGCAGCTTGGGAGTTAACACTGAAGCTTTCTTT | CASSLGVNTEAFF
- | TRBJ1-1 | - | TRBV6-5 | TGTGCCAGCAGGACTTGGGGCAGTGGAGCTGAAGCTTTCTTT | CASRTWGSGAEAFF
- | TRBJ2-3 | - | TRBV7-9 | TGTGCCAGCAGCTTAGCCGCGGCAGATACGCAGTATTTT | CASSLAAADTQYF